The 17 T cell receptor beta chains reported below all come from one sample, sequenced in a study of T cells and Merkel cell carcinoma outcomes. Produced via immunoSEQ multiplex PCR; TCRdb's table is partial and in-frame only. The sample contains about 15,000 clones, about 87% of which appear only once. The specimen was tumor tissue from Merkel cell carcinoma. The receptor set was obtained from a human donor with Merkel cell carcinoma.

This rearrangement joins TRBV6-1 to TRBJ2-2; a weak D match, TRBD1 (7 bases). From germline, CDR1 is MNHNS and CDR2 SASEGT. With 3 bases removed from V and 4 bases from J, the gap between germline ends came to 12 bases. This CDR3 region has 15 residues. Here the CDR3 reads CASSDDREATGELFF. CDR3 nucleotides: TGTGCCAGCAGTGATGACAGGGAGGCCACCGGGGAGCTGTTTTTT.

The V and J genes are TRBV19 and TRBJ1-5; 9 bases are shared with TRBD1. The CDR3 sequence is 17 residues long. V dropped 5 bases and J dropped 4; count of bases not matched to a gene: 12. The germline CDR1 and CDR2 sequences are LNHDA and SQIVND (reference sequence). The CDR3 here is CASSLPGQGVWNQPQHF. DNA of the CDR3: TGTGCCAGTAGTTTACCGGGACAGGGAGTATGGAATCAGCCCCAGCATTTT.

The chain has TRBV29-1 and TRBJ1-2; 9 bases line up with TRBD1. This CDR3 contains 14 residues. Germline CDR1 is SQVTM and CDR2 is ANQGSEA. The V and J ends lost 7 bases and 0 bases, in that order; junction bases with no gene match: 6. This chain's CDR3 is CSAADRGTNYGYTF. The CDR3 bases are TGCAGCGCCGCGGACAGGGGCACTAACTATGGCTACACCTTC.

The chain joins TRBV27 to TRBJ1-1; a possible D gene is TRBD1 (5 bases). This CDR3 contains 14 residues. V gave up 0 bases and J gave up 10 bases, with 15 bases separating them. Germline V gene lookup returns CDR1 MNHEY and CDR2 SMNVEV (reference sequence). The CDR3 protein is CASSLSLSREVAFF. Written as DNA, the CDR3 is TGTGCCAGCAGTTTATCGCTGAGCAGGGAGGTAGCTTTCTTT.

The V and J genes are TRBV7-8 and TRBJ1-2; 10 bases line up with TRBD1. The CDR3 extends over 14 amino acids. Trimming at V came to 3 bases and at J to 6 bases, leaving 4 bases not matched to a gene. Per germline, CDR1 SGHVS and CDR2 FQNEAQ. The chain's CDR3 is CASSLTGGADGYTF. Here the CDR3 DNA reads TGTGCCAGCAGCTTGACAGGGGGCGCGGATGGCTACACCTTC. The variable domain in full, with the rest retrieved from reference TRBV7-8 and TRBJ1-2, is GAGVSQSPRYKVAKRGQDVALRCDPISGHVSLFWYQQALGQGPEFLTYFQNEAQLDKSGLPSDRFFAERPEGSVSTLKIQRTQQEDSAVYLCASSLTGGADGYTFGSGTRLTVV.

The chain carries TRBV18 and TRBJ1-3; no definite D call. Germline values: CDR1 KGHSH, CDR2 LQKENI. V was clipped by 5 bases and J by 0 bases, with 8 bases between them. The CDR3 consists of 14 residues. The chain's CDR3 is CASSWSNSGNTIYF. Here the CDR3 DNA reads TGTGCCAGCTCATGGTCGAACTCTGGAAACACCATATATTTT.

This chain uses TRBV19 with TRBJ1-4, with 8 bases that match TRBD1. The CDR3 has 15 residues. CDR1 and CDR2 from the germline V gene are LNHDA and SQIVND (reference sequence). The junction had 7 bases not matched to a gene; V was cut back by 5 bases and J by 5 bases. The CDR3 bases are TGTGCCAGTAGTCCCGCAGGGGGCGGGAATGAAAAACTGTTTTTT. Its protein is CASSPAGGGNEKLFF.

This clone has a handful of counts. The rearrangement uses TRBV18 and TRBJ1-1, with a tentative D call TRBD1 (5 bases). The V gene's germline CDR1 is KGHSH and CDR2 LQKENI. V gave up 2 bases and J gave up 1 base, with 11 bases separating them. The CDR3 consists of 15 residues. The DNA of the CDR3 is TGTGCCAGCTCACCAATAGGACACACGAACACTGAAGCTTTCTTT. This encodes CASSPIGHTNTEAFF.

The V call is TRBV5-1, the J call TRBJ1-2; D unresolved. CDR1 is SGHRS and CDR2 is YFSETQ in the germline V gene. V was cut by 0 bases and J by 0 bases, with 9 bases left in between. This CDR3 is 15 amino acids long. For the CDR3, the DNA is TGCGCCAGCAGCTTGGATCCGACGGCTAACTATGGCTACACCTTC. Translation: CASSLDPTANYGYTF.

This rearrangement joins TRBV18 to TRBJ2-5; D unresolved. Germline V gene sequence: CDR1 KGHSH, CDR2 LQKENI. The CDR3 is 11 amino acids. V was shortened by 5 bases and J by 2 bases, with 3 bases between the two germline ends. The CDR3 is CASSSQETQYF. The CDR3 DNA reads TGTGCCAGCTCATCTCAAGAGACCCAGTACTTC.

The CDR3 region is CAWSPFRQGAGEQYF. The CDR3, as DNA: TGTGCCTGGAGTCCCTTTCGACAGGGGGCTGGGGAGCAGTACTTC. This chain joins TRBV30 and TRBJ2-7; 10 bases match TRBD1. The CDR3 runs 15 residues. CDR1 GTSNPN and CDR2 SVGIG come from the germline V gene (reference sequence). Trimming removed 2 bases from V and 7 bases from J; junction bases left unmatched: 11.

The chain's CDR3 is CASSNIRLASGANVLTF. For the CDR3, the DNA is TGTGCCAGTAGCAATATCCGTTTGGCCTCTGGGGCCAACGTCCTGACTTTC. The chain is built from TRBV19 and TRBJ2-6; D gene unclear. Trimming removed 6 bases at V and 0 bases at J, with 15 bases between. CDR3 size: 17 residues. The germline CDR1 and CDR2 sequences are LNHDA and SQIVND (reference sequence).

CDR3 sequence: CASSDIGGTEKLFF. The CDR3 nucleotides are TGTGCCAGCAGTGACATTGGGGGGACTGAAAAACTGTTTTTT. The gene calls are TRBV6-1 and TRBJ1-4; weak D call: TRBD1 (5 bases). Trimming cost V 3 bases and J 7 bases, with 12 bases left between them. Germline V gives CDR1 MNHNS, CDR2 SASEGT. The CDR3 has 14 residues.

J is TRBJ2-4 and V is TRBV15, with a tentative D call TRBD2 (6 bases). This CDR3 has 14 residues. The V end was cut by 8 bases, the J end by 5 bases, with 16 bases between. Germline V lookup: CDR1 LNHNV, CDR2 YYDKDF (reference sequence). The CDR3 region has the DNA TGTGCCACCGCCATCGGGGGTTCGGAAAACATTCAGTACTTC. Its translation is CATAIGGSENIQYF.

This clone has a handful of counts. J is TRBJ2-5 and V is TRBV11-2; TRBD2 might be the D (6 bases). CDR1 is SGHAT and CDR2 is FQNNGV in the germline V gene. The CDR3 totals 14 residues. Between the trimmed V and J ends, which lost 3 bases and 5 bases, there was a span of 13 bases. CDR3 DNA sequence: TGTGCCAGCAGCTTTGGAGGGGTAGGGGAGACCCAGTACTTC. Its protein is CASSFGGVGETQYF.

This chain uses TRBV5-6 with TRBJ2-7; 7 bases fit TRBD1. From germline, CDR1 is SGHDT and CDR2 YYEEEE. The CDR3 has 16 residues. The ends lost 3 bases at V and 1 base at J; junction bases unmatched: 10. This CDR3 reads CASSSQAGTASYEQYF. Here the CDR3 DNA reads TGTGCCAGCAGCTCGCAAGCCGGGACAGCTTCCTACGAGCAGTACTTC.

The chain joins TRBV25-1 to TRBJ1-1, with D tentatively TRBD1 (6 bases). The CDR3 is 15 amino acids. V lost 4 bases to trimming and J lost 2 bases, with 14 bases between them. Germline V gene data show CDR1 as MGHDK and CDR2 as SYGVNS. This CDR3 reads CASSGGRGLNTEAFF. The CDR3 DNA is TGTGCCAGCAGTGGAGGCAGGGGCTTAAACACTGAAGCTTTCTTT.